These 18 T cell receptor beta chains share one sample of origin, sequenced in a study of CD8 T cells in ankylosing spondylitis. MiXCR, applied by TCRdb to the 5' RACE reads, yields one record per CDR3 protein. In the table there are under 250,000 distinct CDR3 sequences, approximately 30% of which are singletons. Sequencing was performed on blood, either unsorted or a sorted T cell fraction (not recorded which). Every receptor here comes from a male donor with ankylosing spondylitis or in good health (not recorded which).

V is TRBV7-6 and J is TRBJ2-5; D unclear. The V gene lost 1 base and the J gene lost 5 bases, with 14 bases spanning the gap. CDR1 is SGHVS and CDR2 is FNYEAQ in the germline V gene. The CDR3 has 15 amino acids. The CDR3 DNA is TGTGCCAGCAGCTTAGGGAAGGCGCCCCGGGAGACCCAGTACTTC. Residues: CASSLGKAPRETQYF.

This clonotype was found a few times. The chain couples TRBV20-1 to TRBJ2-5; TRBD1 matches at 8 bases. Germline trimming cut 6 bases from V and 5 bases from J; bases unmatched to any gene: 11. The CDR3 is 14 amino acids. In germline, CDR1 is DFQATT, CDR2 SNEGSKA (reference sequence). The chain's CDR3 is CSARDRRMAETQYF. In nucleotides, the CDR3 is TGCAGTGCAAGGGACAGGCGGATGGCCGAGACCCAGTACTTC.

This clonotype has ten or more counts. The J gene is TRBJ2-4, the V gene TRBV6-4; 10 nucleotides line up with TRBD1. Germline V CDR1 and CDR2: MRHNA, SNTAGT. V dropped 10 bases and J dropped 3; count of bases not matched to a gene: 9. The CDR3 consists of 15 residues. CDR3 bases: TGTGCCAACCCGGACAGGGGGGAAGACAAAAACATTCAGTACTTC. Its protein is CANPDRGEDKNIQYF.

The chain combines TRBV5-1 with TRBJ1-1, with D uncertain. The CDR3 runs to 11 residues. Trimming removed 0 bases at V and 11 bases at J, with 8 bases between. The V gene's germline CDR1 is SGHRS and CDR2 YFSETQ. The CDR3, as DNA: TGCGCCAGCAGCTTGGGGGCGAATGCTTTCTTT. Amino acid sequence: CASSLGANAFF. Full variable domain (remainder filled in from reference TRBV5-1 and TRBJ1-1): KAGVTQTPRYLIKTRGQQVTLSCSPISGHRSVSWYQQTPGQGLQFLFEYFSETQRNKGNFPGRFSGRQFSNSRSEMNVSTLELGDSALYLCASSLGANAFFGQGTRLTVV.

The chain carries TRBV7-8 and TRBJ1-3; TRBD1 might be the D (5 bases). The CDR3 has 16 residues. Trimming took 1 base from V and 1 from J, leaving 11 bases between them. The germline V gene encodes CDR1 SGHVS and CDR2 FQNEAQ. This CDR3 reads CASSLVGDGSGNTIYF. CDR3 DNA sequence: TGTGCCAGCAGCTTAGTTGGGGACGGATCTGGAAACACCATATATTTT.

This clonotype was seen once. The V call is TRBV5-1, the J call TRBJ2-1, with D maybe TRBD1 (6 bases). The CDR3 has 16 amino acids. CDR1 is SGHRS and CDR2 is YFSETQ in the germline V gene. V was trimmed by 4 bases and J by 0 bases, leaving 14 bases between them. The CDR3 is CASSQTGQTSYNEQFF. The CDR3 DNA is TGCGCCAGCAGCCAAACCGGACAGACCTCCTACAATGAGCAGTTCTTC.

V gene TRBV10-2 combines with J gene TRBJ2-3, with 12 bases identical to TRBD2. From germline, CDR1 is WSHSY and CDR2 SAAADI. The CDR3 contains 17 residues. V lost 8 bases and J lost 2; bases outside the gene matches: 11. CDR3 sequence (DNA): TGCGCCAGCGATACTAGCGGGGGGACTCATACCACAGATACGCAGTATTTT. This translates into CASDTSGGTHTTDTQYF.

The chain links TRBV12-3 or TRBV12-4 to TRBJ1-1; TRBD1 is a possible D gene (5 bases). V was trimmed by 5 bases and J by 6 bases, leaving 19 bases between them. CDR3 length: 15 residues. CDR3 residues: CASSLNRPGRAEAFF. CDR3 DNA: TGTGCCAGCAGTCTTAACAGGCCTGGGAGGGCTGAAGCTTTCTTT.

The table lists this clonotype with a few counts. The chain links TRBV12-3 or TRBV12-4 to TRBJ1-6, with no clear D. This CDR3 contains 13 residues. Trimming took off 2 bases at V and 9 bases at J, with 8 bases between the two ends. The CDR3 nucleotides read TGTGCCAGCAGTTTAATGAAAGCTTCACCCCTCCACTTT. Amino acids: CASSLMKASPLHF.

This clonotype turned up a few times. The gene calls are TRBV7-9 and TRBJ2-4; D is perhaps TRBD2 (6 bases). Germline values: CDR1 SEHNR, CDR2 FQNEAQ (reference sequence). The germline V and J ends were trimmed by 5 bases and 7 bases, with 12 bases remaining between them. The CDR3 length is 13 residues. The CDR3 coding sequence is TGTGCCAGCAGCCCCTCGGGGGAGAACATTCAGTACTTC. This sequence encodes CASSPSGENIQYF.

The genes are TRBV28 and TRBJ2-3; D may match TRBD1 or TRBD2 (5 bases each). Deletions cut 5 bases from V and 2 bases from J, with 14 bases between. Germline CDR1 is MDHEN and CDR2 is SYDVKM. The CDR3 has 15 amino acids. The CDR3 DNA reads as TGTGCCAGCAGTGGGGGTTGGCGGACCACAGATACGCAGTATTTT. Translated: CASSGGWRTTDTQYF. Full variable domain (remainder filled in from reference TRBV28 and TRBJ2-3): DVKVTQSSRYLVKRTGEKVFLECVQDMDHENMFWYRQDPGLGLRLIYFSYDVKMKEKGDIPEGYSVSREKKERFSLILESASTNQTSMYLCASSGGWRTTDTQYFGPGTRLTVL.

CDR3 amino acids: CASSYDGLRGNYGYTF. As DNA, the CDR3 is TGTGCCAGCAGTTACGACGGATTGCGTGGTAACTATGGCTACACCTTC. The chain is built from TRBV6-5 and TRBJ1-2; D gene uncertain. The CDR3 consists of 16 residues. Germline V CDR1 and CDR2: MNHEY, SVGAGI. V gave up 2 bases and J gave up 1 base, with 14 bases separating them.

This clonotype turned up a few times. The chain employs TRBV7-9 and TRBJ2-7, with 12 nucleotides matching TRBD1. With V trimmed by 5 bases and J by 1 base, 3 bases remained unmatched. CDR1 and CDR2 from the germline V gene are SEHNR and FQNEAQ (reference sequence). This CDR3 region has 15 residues. The CDR3 region has the DNA TGTGCCAGCAGCCCGGGACAGGGGGCTTCCTACGAGCAGTACTTC. It translates to CASSPGQGASYEQYF.

In its sample, this clonotype was seen a few times. V usage is TRBV12-3 or TRBV12-4 and J usage is TRBJ2-4; D gene ambiguous. CDR3 size: 13 residues. The V end was cut by 5 bases, the J end by 6 bases, with 11 bases between. The CDR3 DNA reads as TGTGCCAGCAGTGGGCACTCCCTAAACATTCAGTACTTC. It is translated as CASSGHSLNIQYF.

This clonotype was counted between two and nine times. CDR3 sequence: CSAPRDLYYGYTF. DNA for the CDR3: TGCAGTGCCCCGCGGGACCTCTACTATGGCTACACCTTC. The J gene is TRBJ1-2, the V gene TRBV20-1; TRBD1 might be the D (5 bases). The CDR3 is 13 residues long. Trimming removed 6 bases from V and 3 bases from J, with 14 bases in between. Looked up from germline, CDR1 is DFQATT and CDR2 is SNEGSKA (reference sequence).

The gene calls are TRBV2 and TRBJ1-4; D not resolved. CDR1 and CDR2 (germline): SNHLY, FYNNEI. The CDR3 runs to 15 residues. The V end was cut by 7 bases, the J end by 0 bases, with 12 bases between. CDR3 loop: CASTEVYTTNEKLFF. The CDR3 DNA reads as TGTGCCAGCACCGAGGTTTATACAACTAATGAAAAACTGTTTTTT.

The chain carries TRBV27 and TRBJ2-5; D remains unclear. Looked up from germline, CDR1 is MNHEY and CDR2 is SMNVEV (reference sequence). The CDR3 is made up of 13 amino acids. V was pared by 5 bases and J by 0 bases, with 7 bases between. The CDR3 DNA sequence: TGTGCCAGCAGTCCCCTGTACCAAGAGACCCAGTACTTC. Protein sequence: CASSPLYQETQYF.

This clonotype was recorded a few times. The chain recombines TRBV12-3 or TRBV12-4 with TRBJ1-4; 7 bases line up with TRBD1. Unmatched junction bases numbered 6, after V lost 5 bases and J lost 6 bases. The CDR3 spans 14 residues. The CDR3: CASSAGTDYEKLFF. CDR3 DNA sequence: TGTGCCAGCAGTGCCGGGACAGATTATGAAAAACTGTTTTTT.